This T cell receptor beta chain comes out of a study of blood T cell repertoires in COVID-19. Looking at the study overall: Sources were T cells, B-cell-depleted T cells, or PBMCs; the material itself was cDNA or gDNA.

The method was immunoSEQ multiplex PCR; TCRdb's version includes in-frame clones alone and lacks a portion of them. The top ten hold roughly 3.1% of the sample, which has around 250,000 clones, roughly 85% seen once. This clone has only one observation. Trimming took 6 bases from V and 5 from J, leaving 13 bases between them. The CDR3 is made up of 13 amino acids. Sequenced material: peripheral blood. V and J are TRBV12-3 or TRBV12-4 and TRBJ1-2; weak D call: TRBD1 (5 bases). This receptor was identified in a woman between 18 and 30 years old with acute or convalescent COVID-19. As DNA, the CDR3 is TGTGCCAGCAGCTCCGACAGAGTTTATGGCTACACCTTC. Its protein product is CASSSDRVYGYTF.